These 18 T cell receptor beta chains share one sample of origin, sequenced in a study of EBV T-cell therapy then PD-1 blockade in nasopharyngeal carcinoma. Time point reported: 266 days after commencement of treatment, after nivolumab therapy. Treatment specified: AdE1-LMPpoly-expanded autologous EBV-specific T-cell therapy followed by anti-PD-1 nivolumab. What these receptors recognize is not known. Sequencing used immunoSEQ multiplex PCR; TCRdb keeps in-frame clones, though not all of them. Here the sample spans roughly 20,000 clones, around 80% being singletons. The sequences come from CD8+ T cells from blood, collected around day 240 from a patient whose treatment included autologous EBV-specific T cells and nivolumab. Source of these receptors: a man aged 40-55 years with nasopharyngeal carcinoma.

This clone turned up a few times. This chain joins TRBV14 and TRBJ2-7, with D uncertain. The CDR3 runs to 12 residues. Trimming stripped 4 bases from V and 3 bases from J, with 7 bases between. Germline CDR1 is SGHDN and CDR2 is FVKESK. The CDR3 loop reads CASSPHNYEQYF. The CDR3 nucleotides are TGTGCCAGCAGCCCACATAACTACGAGCAGTACTTC.

This chain connects TRBV9 to TRBJ1-4; 7 bases agree with TRBD1. The germline CDR1 and CDR2 sequences are SGDLS and YYNGEE. V lost 4 bases and J lost 5; bases outside the gene matches: 8. The CDR3 covers 15 residues. The CDR3 DNA reads TGTGCCAGCAGCCCACTGGGACAGCCGAATGAAAAACTGTTTTTT. This sequence encodes CASSPLGQPNEKLFF. Together with reference TRBV9 and TRBJ1-4, the CDR3 gives the full variable domain: DSGVTQTPKHLITATGQRVTLRCSPRSGDLSVYWYQQSLDQGLQFLIQYYNGEERAKGNILERFSAQQFPDLHSELNLSSLELGDSALYFCASSPLGQPNEKLFFGSGTQLSVL.

The chain employs TRBV6-2 or TRBV6-3 and TRBJ2-7; possible D gene TRBD2, 6 bases. CDR1 is MNHEY, CDR2 SVGEGT, per germline. CDR3 size: 14 residues. The germline V and J ends were trimmed by 1 base and 2 bases, with 9 bases remaining between them. The CDR3 sequence is CASSYWAGPYEQYF. In DNA form, the CDR3 reads TGTGCCAGCAGTTACTGGGCGGGGCCCTACGAGCAGTACTTC.

The gene calls are TRBV4-3 and TRBJ2-6; weak D call: TRBD1 (5 bases). Germline V lookup: CDR1 LGHNA, CDR2 YSLEER. V lost 0 bases and J lost 0, with 9 bases in between. The CDR3 has 17 residues. The DNA of the CDR3 is TGCGCCAGCAGCCAAGATGACAGTAGCTCTGGGGCCAACGTCCTGACTTTC. This encodes CASSQDDSSSGANVLTF.

V is TRBV4-2 and J is TRBJ1-5, with D perhaps TRBD1 (5 bases). V lost 0 bases to trimming and J lost 9 bases, with 18 bases between them. The CDR3 sequence is 16 residues long. Germline CDR1 and CDR2: LGHNA and YNFKEQ. In DNA form, the CDR3 reads TGTGCCAGCAGCCAAGAAGGGACGGCTCGTGGGACGCCCCAGCATTTT. It encodes CASSQEGTARGTPQHF.

V is TRBV4-3 and J is TRBJ1-4, with D unclear. V dropped 5 bases and J dropped 8 bases, with 12 bases sitting between them. In germline, CDR1 is LGHNA, CDR2 YSLEER. This CDR3 is built from 13 residues. CDR3: CASSGSEREKLFF. The CDR3 region has the DNA TGCGCCAGCAGCGGGAGCGAGAGGGAAAAACTGTTTTTT.

J is TRBJ1-1 and V is TRBV25-1, with TRBD1 as a possible D gene (6 bases). Germline-derived CDR1 and CDR2 are MGHDK and SYGVNS. CDR3 length: 16 amino acids. With 2 bases removed from V and 5 bases from J, the gap between germline ends came to 18 bases. The CDR3 spells CASSETDGGWGTEAFF. DNA of the CDR3: TGTGCCAGCAGTGAAACCGATGGGGGCTGGGGTACTGAAGCTTTCTTT.

The chain couples TRBV24-1 to TRBJ1-2; D call uncertain. The CDR3 runs to 16 residues. Germline CDR1 KGHDR, CDR2 SFDVKD. The ends were cut back, 9 bases at V and 2 bases at J, with 21 bases in the middle. For the CDR3, the DNA is TGTGCCACCTCCTCCGGAAGGCAGGAATACAACTATGGCTACACCTTC. Amino acids: CATSSGRQEYNYGYTF.

The chain is built from TRBV18 and TRBJ2-1; TRBD2 matches 12 bases. This CDR3 has 14 residues. V lost 4 bases and J lost 5; bases outside the gene matches: 0. CDR1 KGHSH and CDR2 LQKENI come from the germline V gene. The CDR3: CASSRTSGDNEQFF. The CDR3 region has the DNA TGTGCCAGCTCACGGACTAGCGGGGACAATGAGCAGTTCTTC.

The J gene is TRBJ1-2, the V gene TRBV5-1; 8 positions match TRBD1. Germline CDR1 SGHRS, CDR2 YFSETQ. This CDR3 has 18 residues. With V trimmed by 4 bases and J by 3 bases, 17 bases remained unmatched. CDR3 amino acids: CASSAEPGQAGGYYGYTF. The CDR3 DNA reads as TGCGCCAGCAGCGCGGAACCGGGACAGGCGGGGGGTTACTATGGCTACACCTTC.

This sequence joins TRBV7-3 and TRBJ2-1, with 8 bases that match TRBD2. Per germline, CDR1 SGHTA and CDR2 FQGTGA. The V segment lost 3 bases and the J segment 4 bases; nucleotides outside the gene matches: 5. The length of the CDR3 is 15 residues. The CDR3 is CASSLKRGTYNEQFF. The CDR3 DNA reads as TGTGCCAGCAGCTTGAAGCGGGGGACGTACAATGAGCAGTTCTTC.

This rearrangement joins TRBV24-1 to TRBJ2-1; D is ambiguous. Germline CDR1 reads KGHDR; CDR2 reads SFDVKD. V was trimmed by 4 bases and J by 5 bases, leaving 2 bases between them. There are 11 residues in the CDR3. The CDR3 bases are TGTGCCACCAGTGAGGACAATGAGCAGTTCTTC. Protein: CATSEDNEQFF.

The V call is TRBV7-9, the J call TRBJ1-1; D might be TRBD1 (6 bases). CDR1 and CDR2 from the germline V gene are SEHNR and FQNEAQ (reference sequence). The CDR3 is 13 amino acids. Trimming left V 1 base short and J 4 bases short, with 7 bases between. CDR3 in amino acids: CASSLGGGTEAFF. The DNA of the CDR3 is TGTGCCAGCAGCTTAGGAGGGGGCACTGAAGCTTTCTTT.

The V gene is TRBV6-6, the J gene TRBJ2-7; TRBD1 agrees at 7 bases. This CDR3 is 15 amino acids long. The V and J ends lost 2 bases and 5 bases, in that order; junction bases with no gene match: 9. Germline V lookup: CDR1 MNHNY, CDR2 SVGAGI (reference sequence). The CDR3 sequence is CASSYGEDRAHEQYF. For the CDR3, the DNA is TGTGCCAGCAGTTACGGGGAAGACAGGGCCCACGAGCAGTACTTC.

The chain carries TRBV9 and TRBJ2-3; D gene ambiguous. Germline V CDR1 and CDR2: SGDLS, YYNGEE. Trimming took 0 bases from V and 0 from J, leaving 8 bases between them. There are 15 residues in the CDR3. The CDR3 nucleotides are TGTGCCAGCAGCGTAGGAGCGTCAAGCACAGATACGCAGTATTTT. Residues: CASSVGASSTDTQYF.

Many counts were recorded for this clone. V is TRBV5-5 and J is TRBJ1-2, with unresolved D. CDR1 SGHKS and CDR2 YYEKEE come from the germline V gene (reference sequence). The CDR3 covers 16 residues. V was clipped by 2 bases and J by 2 bases, with 16 bases between them. The CDR3 reads CASSLNPWEANYGYTF. As DNA, the CDR3 is TGTGCCAGCAGCTTAAATCCGTGGGAGGCGAACTATGGCTACACCTTC.

The chain employs TRBV6-4 and TRBJ2-3; 8 nucleotides match TRBD2. The germline CDR1 and CDR2 sequences are MRHNA and SNTAGT. The V gene end was trimmed by 3 bases and the J gene end by 1 base; junction bases not matched to a gene: 0. This CDR3 has 14 amino acids. DNA for the CDR3: TGTGCCAGCAGTGAGCGGGGGGGCACAGATACGCAGTATTTT. This sequence encodes CASSERGGTDTQYF.

The chain employs TRBV7-9 and TRBJ2-1; 14 nucleotides agree with TRBD2. Germline CDR1 reads SEHNR; CDR2 reads FQNEAQ (reference sequence). With V trimmed by 5 bases and J by 9 bases, 12 bases remained unmatched. The CDR3 covers 17 residues. The CDR3 bases are TGTGCCAGCAGCCTTAGGAGCCCTGGACTAGCGGGGGGTGAGCAGTTCTTC. This gives the protein CASSLRSPGLAGGEQFF. Full variable domain (outside the CDR3, taken from reference TRBV7-9 and TRBJ2-1): DTGVSQNPRHKITKRGQNVTFRCDPISEHNRLYWYRQTLGQGPEFLTYFQNEAQLEKSRLLSDRFSAERPKGSFSTLEIQRTEQGDSAMYLCASSLRSPGLAGGEQFFGPGTRLTVL.